Presented here are 20 T cell receptor beta chains from one specimen sequenced in a study of breast tumors, draining lymph nodes, adjacent tissues. TCRdb reprocessed the multiplex PCR reads via MiXCR and lists one record per CDR3 protein. This table has 130,000 or so distinct CDR3 sequences, around 22% appearing once. Breast cancer patients provided tissue from their axillary draining lymph nodes. Input material: axillary lymph node tissue. Source of these receptors: a female donor with breast cancer. Some clones in this sample may be carry-over from other donors' samples.

This clonotype was recorded many times. The V gene is TRBV6-1, the J gene TRBJ2-1, with 12 nucleotides matching TRBD2. The germline V gene encodes CDR1 MNHNS and CDR2 SASEGT. The CDR3 length is 15 residues. Trimming removed 7 bases from V and 7 bases from J; junction bases left unmatched: 8. Here the CDR3 reads CASTKPGTSGNEQFF. CDR3 DNA sequence: TGTGCCAGCACTAAACCCGGGACTAGCGGGAATGAGCAGTTCTTC.

This clonotype was found many times. This rearrangement joins TRBV12-3 or TRBV12-4 to TRBJ2-3, with 13 bases matching TRBD2. The V gene end was trimmed by 6 bases and the J gene end by 6 bases; junction bases not matched to a gene: 6. There are 15 residues in the CDR3. The CDR3 sequence is CASSRTSGRKDTQYF. CDR3 coding DNA: TGTGCCAGCAGCAGGACTAGCGGGAGAAAGGATACGCAGTATTTT.

This clonotype was counted ten times or more. The chain carries TRBV7-2 and TRBJ2-3; weak D call: TRBD1 (5 bases). CDR3 length: 14 residues. V was shortened by 1 base and J by 3 bases, with 8 bases between the two germline ends. Germline values: CDR1 SGHTA, CDR2 FQGNSA. In DNA, the CDR3 is TGTGCCAGCAGCTTAGGGACATATACAGATACGCAGTATTTT. This sequence encodes CASSLGTYTDTQYF.

The table lists this clonotype with many counts. The chain joins TRBV11-2 to TRBJ2-5; D ambiguous. V lost 5 bases to trimming and J lost 3 bases, with 13 bases between them. The CDR3 loop spans 14 amino acids. Germline-derived CDR1 and CDR2 are SGHAT and FQNNGV. CDR3 sequence: CASSPSAPKETQYF. Written as DNA, the CDR3 is TGTGCCAGCAGCCCCTCAGCGCCCAAAGAGACCCAGTACTTC.

In this sample, this clonotype turned up many times. The rearrangement uses TRBV5-4 and TRBJ2-3, with a weak D call TRBD2 (6 bases). Trimming removed 4 bases at V and 0 bases at J, with 15 bases between. CDR3 length: 16 amino acids. The germline CDR1 and CDR2 sequences are SGHNT and YYREEE (reference sequence). CDR3 DNA sequence: TGTGCCAGCAGCACCGGACCTAGCGTTAGCACAGATACGCAGTATTTT. Its protein is CASSTGPSVSTDTQYF.

This clonotype has at least ten counts. The V gene is TRBV7-8, the J gene TRBJ2-2, with unresolved D. The CDR3 is made up of 16 amino acids. V lost 1 base, J lost 0 bases, and 9 bases lay in between. Germline CDR1 and CDR2: SGHVS and FQNEAQ. The chain's CDR3 is CASSLGVSPNTGELFF. The CDR3 coding sequence is TGTGCCAGCAGCTTAGGCGTATCCCCGAACACCGGGGAGCTGTTTTTT.

With respect to this clonotype: A much larger clone lies a single base off, so this may be a read error. V gene TRBV4-1 combines with J gene TRBJ2-3; maybe TRBD2 (5 bases). The V and J ends lost 0 bases and 10 bases respectively, with 26 bases between them. The CDR3 spans 18 residues. Germline CDR1 and CDR2: MGHRA and YSYEKL. The CDR3 loop is CASSQEGPGWAQLRAQYF. CDR3 coding DNA: TGCGCCAGCAGCCAAGAAGGGCCGGGATGGGCCCAGCTCAGAGCGCAGTATTTT.

The sample holds many counts of this clonotype. The rearrangement joins TRBV3-1 to TRBJ2-2; the match to TRBD2 covers 12 bases. Germline-derived CDR1 and CDR2 are LGHDT and YNNKEL (reference sequence). The J segment lost 3 bases and the V segment lost 1 base, leaving 9 bases of the junction unmatched. This CDR3 is 19 amino acids long. CDR3 nucleotide sequence: TGTGCCAGCAGCCAAGTTACTCTAGCGGGAGGGCTCCACACCGGGGAGCTGTTTTTT. Encoded protein: CASSQVTLAGGLHTGELFF.

In its sample, this clonotype was seen many times. CDR3 region: CASSELGGCTNTGELFF. As DNA, the CDR3 is TGCGCCAGCAGTGAGCTCGGGGGGTGCACGAACACCGGGGAGCTGTTTTTT. V usage is TRBV10-1 and J usage is TRBJ2-2; 7 bases map to TRBD2. CDR1 is WNHNN, CDR2 SYGVQD, per germline (reference sequence). This CDR3 contains 17 residues. V was clipped by 2 bases and J by 0 bases; unmatched bases: 6.

This clonotype came up many times. V usage is TRBV6-1 and J usage is TRBJ2-5, with TRBD1 as a possible D gene (5 bases). Germline-derived CDR1 and CDR2 are MNHNS and SASEGT. The CDR3 is 14 amino acids. Trimming pared 5 bases from V and 7 bases from J, leaving 17 bases between. CDR3 sequence (DNA): TGTGCCAGCAGTCTCCTGACAGACCTGGGGACCCAGTACTTC. Protein product: CASSLLTDLGTQYF.

This clonotype was counted many times. The V and J genes are TRBV11-2 and TRBJ2-7; 10 positions match TRBD1. J lost 0 bases, V lost 4 bases, and 3 bases had no gene match. Germline assignment: CDR1 SGHAT and CDR2 FQNNGV. The CDR3 sequence is 15 residues long. CDR3 amino acids: CASSSTGGGSYEQYF. CDR3 bases: TGTGCCAGCAGCTCGACAGGGGGCGGCTCCTACGAGCAGTACTTC.

This clonotype was observed a few times. The J gene is TRBJ2-1, the V gene TRBV2; TRBD2 is a possible D gene (6 bases). Germline V lookup: CDR1 SNHLY, CDR2 FYNNEI. Trimming removed 8 bases from V and 3 bases from J, with 29 bases in between. This CDR3 has 19 residues. The CDR3 bases are TGTGCCAGCTACTTGGGACTCCAGAGAGACCTTCCCCTCTACAATGAGCAGTTCTTC. Its translation is CASYLGLQRDLPLYNEQFF.

The rearrangement uses TRBV15 and TRBJ2-3; 12 bases map to TRBD2. The V gene end was trimmed by 0 bases and the J gene end by 0 bases; junction bases not matched to a gene: 7. The CDR3 is 19 residues long. Germline-derived CDR1 and CDR2 are LNHNV and YYDKDF (reference sequence). The CDR3 here is CATSREGLAGGPSTDTQYF. CDR3 coding DNA: TGTGCCACCAGCAGAGAAGGGCTAGCGGGAGGGCCCAGCACAGATACGCAGTATTTT.

This clonotype was detected ten times or more. The chain combines TRBV6-1 with TRBJ2-7; weak D call: TRBD1 (6 bases). Germline CDR1 MNHNS, CDR2 SASEGT. Trimming left V 5 bases short and J 0 bases short, with 14 bases between. This CDR3 spans 15 amino acids. CDR3 DNA sequence: TGTGCCAGCAGTACAGGGCGCAAGGGCTCCTACGAGCAGTACTTC. It is translated as CASSTGRKGSYEQYF.

This clonotype was recorded many times. The chain carries TRBV7-2 and TRBJ2-7; 15 bases are shared with TRBD2. This CDR3 spans 16 amino acids. The germline V gene has CDR1 SGHTA and CDR2 FQGNSA. The junction had 3 bases not matched to a gene; V was cut back by 0 bases and J by 6 bases. The CDR3 reads CASSLAGTSGRTEQYF. CDR3 DNA sequence: TGTGCCAGCAGCTTAGCCGGGACTAGCGGGAGGACCGAGCAGTACTTC.

This clonotype was recorded many times. CDR3 in amino acids: CASSEALGQGGFYEQYF. The CDR3 DNA follows: TGTGCCAGCAGTGAAGCCCTCGGACAGGGTGGGTTCTACGAGCAGTACTTC. V is TRBV6-1 and J is TRBJ2-7, with 8 bases identical to TRBD1. The V gene end was trimmed by 0 bases and the J gene end by 3 bases; junction bases not matched to a gene: 10. CDR1 is MNHNS and CDR2 is SASEGT in the germline V gene. CDR3 length: 17 residues.

This clonotype was seen repeatedly, ten times or more. V is TRBV29-1 and J is TRBJ1-2; D not resolved. Germline V gene sequence: CDR1 SQVTM, CDR2 ANQGSEA. Trimming shortened V by 1 base and J by 6 bases, and 12 bases separated the two germline ends. This CDR3 region has 13 residues. CDR3 residues: CSVEGGGWDGYTF. The CDR3 nucleotides are TGCAGCGTTGAAGGGGGAGGATGGGATGGCTACACCTTC.

This clonotype has a count of ten or more. J is TRBJ2-5 and V is TRBV7-6; D call uncertain. The CDR3 spans 14 residues. Germline loops: CDR1 SGHVS, CDR2 FNYEAQ. V lost 6 bases to trimming and J lost 1 base, with 12 bases between them. This CDR3 is CASSKSGGQETQYF. The CDR3 DNA sequence: TGTGCCAGCAGTAAAAGTGGCGGCCAAGAGACCCAGTACTTC.

In its sample, this clonotype was seen once. The chain links TRBV11-2 to TRBJ2-4, with a weak D call TRBD2 (6 bases). Trimming removed 1 base at V and 0 bases at J, with 10 bases between. There are 16 residues in the CDR3. Germline loops: CDR1 SGHAT, CDR2 FQNNGV. Here the CDR3 DNA reads TGTGCCAGCAGCTTAGCGGTGGGACTAGCCAAAAACATTCAGTACTTC. This sequence encodes CASSLAVGLAKNIQYF.

The table lists this clonotype with many counts. This sequence joins TRBV9 and TRBJ2-7; 7 bases are shared with TRBD1. After removal of 0 bases from V and 6 bases from J, the junction contained 6 bases not matched to a gene. CDR1 is SGDLS, CDR2 YYNGEE, per germline. The length of the CDR3 is 14 residues. CDR3 nucleotides: TGTGCCAGCAGCGTAGCTGCACAGGGGTGCGAGCAGTACTTC. Translating it yields CASSVAAQGCEQYF.